The clone carrying this TCR beta chain was counted only a few times. This sample is part of a study of response to subunit inactivated influenza vaccine. Germline V gene sequence: CDR1 SNHLY, CDR2 FYNNEI. V lost 8 bases to trimming and J lost 2 bases, with 15 bases between them. The CDR3 has 15 amino acids. Each CDR3 protein is one row after TCRdb ran MiXCR on the RT-PCR reads. The top ten clones hold around 10% of a sample with roughly 620,000 distinct CDR3 sequences, over 9% of them seen once. These data were likewise used in another study, on T cells expressing NK-cell markers. This second study notes: TCR beta cDNA was made by 5'RACE template switching with UMIs. It was sorted CD3+CD56+NKG2C+, CD3+CD56+NKG2C- and CD3+CD56-NKG2C+ T cells that supplied the TCR beta repertoires.

V gene TRBV2 combines with J gene TRBJ2-2; maybe TRBD2 (5 bases). This TCR was recovered from a man in his fifties or sixties who received an inactivated influenza vaccine. This specimen was PBMCs from blood, taken on the day of vaccination. The CDR3 DNA is TGTGCCAGCGGGAGAAGAATCGGCAACACCGGGGAGCTGTTTTTT. Translated: CASGRRIGNTGELFF. Supplemented by reference TRBV2 and TRBJ2-2, the full variable domain reads EPEVTQTPSHQVTQMGQEVILRCVPISNHLYFYWYRQILGQKVEFLVSFYNNEISEKSEIFDDQFSVERPDGSNFTLKIRSTKLEDSAMYFCASGRRIGNTGELFFGEGSRLTVL.